This T cell receptor beta chain derives from a study of T cell responses to AZD1222 COVID-19 vaccine. The study, taken as a whole, reports: The donor group comprised mostly white British people and more females; the analysis possibly underestimated clonal diversity.

Per germline, CDR1 SEHNR and CDR2 FQNEAQ (reference sequence). The CDR3 runs to 17 residues. The ends lost 5 bases at V and 0 bases at J; junction bases unmatched: 9. Method: immunoSEQ multiplex PCR; TCRdb's copy keeps in-frame clones and lacks some. The table includes 100,000 to 120,000 clones, approximately 85% detected once. A remark on this clone: Antigen unknown.

The sample consisted of peripheral blood, taken on day 0 of AZD1222 vaccination. The chain employs TRBV7-9 and TRBJ1-5; 8 bases are a match to TRBD1. This sequence was found in an adult in good health. Here the CDR3 DNA reads TGTGCCAGCAGCCAAGGGACAGGAGCCTTTAGCAATCAGCCCCAGCATTTT. Translation: CASSQGTGAFSNQPQHF.